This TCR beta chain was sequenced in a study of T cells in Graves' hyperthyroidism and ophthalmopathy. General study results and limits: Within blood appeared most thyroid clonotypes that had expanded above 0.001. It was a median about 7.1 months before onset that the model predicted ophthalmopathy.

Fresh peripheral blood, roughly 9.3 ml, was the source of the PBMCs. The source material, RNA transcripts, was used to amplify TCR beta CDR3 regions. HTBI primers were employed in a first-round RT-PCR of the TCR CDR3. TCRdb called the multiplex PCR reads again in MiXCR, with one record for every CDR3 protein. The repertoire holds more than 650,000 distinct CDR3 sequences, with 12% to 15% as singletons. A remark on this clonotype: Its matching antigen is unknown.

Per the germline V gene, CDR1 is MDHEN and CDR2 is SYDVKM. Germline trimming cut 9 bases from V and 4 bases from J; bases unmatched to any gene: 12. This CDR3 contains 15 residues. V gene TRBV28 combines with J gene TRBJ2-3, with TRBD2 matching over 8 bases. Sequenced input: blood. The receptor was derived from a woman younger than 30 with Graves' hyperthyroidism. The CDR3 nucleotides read TGTGCCAGTTTCGGACGGGAGGGAGGAGCAGATACGCAGTATTTT. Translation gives CASFGREGGADTQYF.